This is a list of T cell receptor beta chains from one sample in a study of blood T cell repertoires in COVID-19. Only in-frame clones appear in the TCRdb table, and some are missing; sequencing was by immunoSEQ multiplex PCR. This table has under 200,000 clones, approximately 86% appearing once. The sample taken for sequencing was peripheral blood. These receptors all come from a man between 70 and 80 years old with active or convalescent COVID-19. CDR3s include the opening cysteine and the closing phenylalanine or tryptophan. The D gene is left open where the match is weak. For some rows the clone size is stated as once, few or many, or as a class when expanded; others skip it.

size: -
V: TRBV5-1
D: -
length: 14
J: TRBJ2-5
DNA: TGCGCCAGCAGTATGATGCACAGTCAAGAGACCCAGTACTTC
CDR3: CASSMMHSQETQYF

size: once
V: TRBV30
D: -
length: 16
J: TRBJ1-4
DNA: TGTGCCTGGAGTGTTGGACAGTCGGTCAAAAATGAAAAACTGTTTTTT
CDR3: CAWSVGQSVKNEKLFF

size: -
V: TRBV28
D: -
length: 15
J: TRBJ1-4
DNA: TGTGCCAGCAGTCTCCGACAGACAGGAAATGAAAAACTGTTTTTT
CDR3: CASSLRQTGNEKLFF

size: -
V: TRBV14
D: -
length: 13
J: TRBJ1-2
DNA: TGTGCCAGCAGTGCCACTAGGAGTGGGGGCTACACCTTC
CDR3: CASSATRSGGYTF

size: -
V: TRBV2
D: -
length: 13
J: TRBJ2-7
DNA: TGTGCCAGCAGTGCACGAATTCGGAGCGAGCAGTACTTC
CDR3: CASSARIRSEQYF

size: once
V: TRBV7-8
D: -
length: 16
J: TRBJ2-3
DNA: TGTGCCAGCAGCTTAGGCGCGGTGATGAGCACAGATACGCAGTATTTT
CDR3: CASSLGAVMSTDTQYF

size: -
V: TRBV24-1
D: -
length: 16
J: TRBJ2-3
DNA: TGTGCCACCAGTGATTTTAGGGGATCGGGCACAGATACGCAGTATTTT
CDR3: CATSDFRGSGTDTQYF

size: -
V: TRBV6-5
D: TRBD2
length: 15
J: TRBJ2-7
DNA: TGTGCCAGCAGTTACTTCGGTGGGGGGGAGTACGAGCAGTACTTC
CDR3: CASSYFGGGEYEQYF

size: -
V: TRBV4-1
D: -
length: 16
J: TRBJ2-5
DNA: TGCGCCAGCAGCCAAGCCCCGAGGGGGTACCAAGAGACCCAGTACTTC
CDR3: CASSQAPRGYQETQYF

size: -
V: TRBV14
D: -
length: 14
J: TRBJ2-3
DNA: TGTGCCAGCAGCCAAGATCTATTCGCAGATACGCAGTATTTT
CDR3: CASSQDLFADTQYF

size: -
V: TRBV30
D: -
length: 14
J: TRBJ1-5
DNA: TGTGCCTGGAGCCCCGGGACAAGCAATCAGCCCCAGCATTTT
CDR3: CAWSPGTSNQPQHF

size: few
V: TRBV29-1
D: -
length: 12
J: TRBJ1-2
DNA: TGCAGCGTTAACCGCGACGGGGGTGGCTACACCTTC
CDR3: CSVNRDGGGYTF

size: -
V: TRBV6-2/TRBV6-3
D: -
length: 17
J: TRBJ2-7
DNA: TGTGCCAGCAGTTCCTCCGGACAAGGACAGTCCTCCTGGGAGCAGTACTTC
CDR3: CASSSSGQGQSSWEQYF

size: -
V: TRBV6-5
D: -
length: 11
J: TRBJ2-1
DNA: TGTGCCAGCAGCAGGTTCAATGAGCAGTTCTTC
CDR3: CASSRFNEQFF

size: -
V: TRBV4-3
D: -
length: 13
J: TRBJ2-7
DNA: TGCGCCAGCAGCCAAGACAGGGGACGCGAGCAGTACTTC
CDR3: CASSQDRGREQYF

size: -
V: TRBV30
D: TRBD1
length: 13
J: TRBJ1-2
DNA: TGTGCCACTCAAACAGGGGCGGGCTATGGCTACACCTTC
CDR3: CATQTGAGYGYTF

size: -
V: TRBV5-5
D: -
length: 12
J: TRBJ2-3
DNA: TGTGCCAGCAGCCTCCGCACAGATACGCAGTATTTT
CDR3: CASSLRTDTQYF

size: -
V: TRBV3-1/TRBV3-2
D: -
length: 22
J: TRBJ2-5
DNA: TGTGCCAGCAGCCAAGAAGAGGGTTTTTTATTCCTGGGCAGTCGGACCATAGAGACCCAGTACTTC
CDR3: CASSQEEGFLFLGSRTIETQYF

size: -
V: TRBV28
D: TRBD1
length: 13
J: TRBJ2-4
DNA: TGTGCCAGCAGTACGCAGGGGGAATCGGTTCAGTACTTC
CDR3: CASSTQGESVQYF

size: -
V: TRBV11-2
D: TRBD2
length: 16
J: TRBJ2-7
DNA: TGTGCCAGCAGTCCCTCAAGCCGCGGGAGCTCCTACGAGCAGTACTTC
CDR3: CASSPSSRGSSYEQYF

size: few
V: TRBV6-6
D: TRBD1
length: 14
J: TRBJ1-5
DNA: TGTGCCAGCAGTACAACAGGGGGCTGGCAGCCCCAGCATTTT
CDR3: CASSTTGGWQPQHF

size: -
V: TRBV10-1
D: TRBD2
length: 15
J: TRBJ2-1
DNA: TGCGCCAGCAGTGAGTGGTCCTCCGGGACTAGCCTTCTGTTCTTC
CDR3: CASSEWSSGTSLLFF

size: -
V: TRBV10-3
D: TRBD1
length: 18
J: TRBJ2-5
DNA: TGTGCCATCAGTGAGTTTAGTTATGACAGGGACAACCAAGAGACCCAGTACTTC
CDR3: CAISEFSYDRDNQETQYF

size: -
V: TRBV28
D: -
length: 14
J: TRBJ1-2
DNA: TGTGCCAGCAGACTGACCGATCAGGGCTATGGCTACACCTTC
CDR3: CASRLTDQGYGYTF

size: -
V: TRBV18
D: -
length: 17
J: TRBJ2-3
DNA: TGTGCCAGCTCACCACCCCTTGGAGGGGTGGGAACAGATACGCAGTATTTT
CDR3: CASSPPLGGVGTDTQYF

size: once
V: TRBV11-2
D: TRBD2
length: 15
J: TRBJ2-1
DNA: TGTGCCAGCAGCGGACTAGCGGGGTCCTACAATGAGCAGTTCTTC
CDR3: CASSGLAGSYNEQFF

size: few
V: TRBV6-2/TRBV6-3
D: -
length: 17
J: TRBJ2-7
DNA: TGTGCCAGCAGCACTAAACCGATGAGACAGCCATCCTACGAGCAGTACTTC
CDR3: CASSTKPMRQPSYEQYF

size: -
V: TRBV19
D: -
length: 15
J: TRBJ1-1
DNA: TGTGCCAGTAGAGGACAGAGGGATTTGAACACTGAAGCTTTCTTT
CDR3: CASRGQRDLNTEAFF

size: -
V: TRBV6-2/TRBV6-3
D: -
length: 15
J: TRBJ2-7
DNA: TGTGCCAGCAGTTACGCGACTCCCCCAGGGGACGAGCAGTACTTC
CDR3: CASSYATPPGDEQYF

size: -
V: TRBV7-2
D: TRBD2
length: 15
J: TRBJ2-7
DNA: TGTGCCAGCAGCTTAGCAAGCGGGGGCTCCTACGAGCAGTACTTC
CDR3: CASSLASGGSYEQYF

size: -
V: TRBV11-2
D: TRBD2
length: 16
J: TRBJ2-5
DNA: TGTGCCAGCAGCAGGGGGACTAGCGGTATTCAAGAGACCCAGTACTTC
CDR3: CASSRGTSGIQETQYF

size: -
V: TRBV4-3
D: TRBD2
length: 17
J: TRBJ2-3
DNA: TGCGCCAGCAGCCAAGATTCGGGTAGCGGGGGCTTAGATACGCAGTATTTT
CDR3: CASSQDSGSGGLDTQYF